The 9 T cell receptor beta chains in this list originate from one sample, sequenced in a study of beta chain features in type 1 diabetes. Every bit of the isolated RNA underwent reverse transcription, so sequencing read expressed TCRB transcripts. TCRdb's table, derived via immunoSEQ multiplex PCR, lists solely in-frame clones and lacks some. This repertoire shows more than 150,000 clones, 13% found once; its top ten account for approximately 0.64%. Sequencing input: central memory CD4+ T cells from blood. These receptor sequences come from a woman aged 18-30 years in good health.

The V and J genes are TRBV18 and TRBJ1-5, with D perhaps matching TRBD1 (5 bases). CDR1 and CDR2 from the germline V gene are KGHSH and LQKENI. This CDR3 is 15 amino acids long. V was clipped by 2 bases and J by 2 bases, with 10 bases between them. This CDR3 reads CASSPYDSGNQPQHF. The DNA for the CDR3 is TGTGCCAGCTCACCATACGACAGTGGCAATCAGCCCCAGCATTTT.

In this sample, this clone turned up a few times. The chain's CDR3 is CASSKDRSSYNEQFF. DNA for the CDR3: TGTGCCAGCAGCAAAGACAGGAGCTCCTACAATGAGCAGTTCTTC. V usage is TRBV11-2 and J usage is TRBJ2-1, with a possible D match to TRBD1 (6 bases). CDR1 is SGHAT, CDR2 FQNNGV, per germline. The CDR3 contains 15 residues. Trimming shortened V by 5 bases and J by 0 bases, and 11 bases separated the two germline ends.

The V call is TRBV9, the J call TRBJ1-4; possibly TRBD1 for D (6 bases). Trimming pared 3 bases from V and 14 bases from J, leaving 17 bases between. Germline assignment: CDR1 SGDLS and CDR2 YYNGEE. The CDR3 runs to 13 residues. CDR3 DNA sequence: TGTGCCAGCAGCGGTGACCACCGGGACACCCTGTTTTTT. Its translation: CASSGDHRDTLFF.

The rearrangement joins TRBV27 to TRBJ2-3, with 12 bases aligning to TRBD2. The CDR3 extends over 15 amino acids. In germline, CDR1 is MNHEY, CDR2 SMNVEV (reference sequence). J was trimmed by 9 bases and V by 5 bases; bases with no gene match: 9. The CDR3 bases are TGTGCCAGCAGTCCTAGACTAGCGGGAGCCCCGACGCAGTATTTT. It translates to CASSPRLAGAPTQYF.

This clone was seen a handful of times. The chain carries TRBV25-1 and TRBJ2-7; weak D call: TRBD2 (6 bases). Germline CDR1 and CDR2: MGHDK and SYGVNS. Between the trimmed V and J ends, which lost 6 bases and 3 bases, there was a span of 9 bases. The CDR3 loop spans 12 amino acids. This CDR3 is CASSLGGYEQYF. Here the CDR3 DNA reads TGTGCCAGCAGCCTGGGGGGCTACGAGCAGTACTTC.

V usage is TRBV7-2 and J usage is TRBJ2-3; 11 bases align to TRBD2. The junction had 6 bases not matched to a gene; V was cut back by 5 bases and J by 2 bases. The length of the CDR3 is 16 residues. The germline gives CDR1 SGHTA, CDR2 FQGNSA. Here the CDR3 DNA reads TGTGCCAGCAGCATAGGGACTAGCGGCCTCACAGATACGCAGTATTTT. Translation gives CASSIGTSGLTDTQYF.

This clone has at least ten counts. This rearrangement joins TRBV7-9 to TRBJ1-5, with TRBD1 matching 7 bases. This CDR3 region has 15 residues. With 6 bases clipped from V and 7 bases from J, the junction kept 12 bases outside the gene matches. Looked up from germline, CDR1 is SEHNR and CDR2 is FQNEAQ (reference sequence). The CDR3 sequence: CASSATGVVVQPQHF. The CDR3 coding sequence is TGTGCCAGCAGTGCAACAGGGGTAGTGGTCCAGCCCCAGCATTTT.

The table lists this clone with a few counts. The rearrangement links TRBV28 to TRBJ1-2; D possibly corresponds to TRBD1 (6 bases). The CDR3 sequence is 14 residues long. Trimming took 5 bases from V and 7 from J, leaving 17 bases between them. Germline CDR1 and CDR2: MDHEN and SYDVKM. The CDR3 DNA sequence: TGTGCCAGCAGTCGGACCAACAGGGCTGGTGGCTACACCTTC. This sequence encodes CASSRTNRAGGYTF.

This clone was counted a few times. CDR3 loop: CALYSGRYNEQFF. The DNA for the CDR3 is TGTGCCTTATATAGCGGGCGTTACAATGAGCAGTTCTTC. V and J are TRBV30 and TRBJ2-1; 7 bases line up with TRBD2. The CDR3 is made up of 13 amino acids. Trimming took 7 bases from V and 4 from J; bases not matched to a gene: 7. From germline, CDR1 is GTSNPN and CDR2 SVGIG (reference sequence).